Included here is one T cell receptor (beta chain) sequence, with context. Its antigen remains unknown. The data derive from a study of OX40 agonist ivuxolimab in advanced cancers. Study at large: Males comprised around 80% of the group, whose mean age was about 61 years (range roughly 20 to 90). Earlier anti-PD-1, anti-PD-L1 or anti-CTLA-4 therapy was permitted; 30% to 45% had received some. The study, taken as a whole, reports: Mean expanded clone counts were higher in CD8+ than CD4+ T cells. Patients who responded partially at 0.1-3.0 mg/kg showed clonal expansion ranking among the lowest.

Sequencing was performed with immunoSEQ multiplex PCR; in TCRdb, only in-frame clones are kept and a portion is missing. The repertoire has about 45,000 clones, 65% to 90% of them found once; the top ten carry 2.6%. Between the trimmed V and J ends, which lost 0 bases and 4 bases, there was a span of 15 bases. This CDR3 spans 17 amino acids. CDR1 LGHNA and CDR2 YNFKEQ come from the germline V gene. This material consisted of CD4+ or CD8+ T cells sorted from blood, taken in a trial of the OX40 agonist ivuxolimab. This sequence was found in an adult with an advanced solid tumor such as melanoma, head and neck, liver or kidney cancer. The chain joins TRBV4-2 to TRBJ1-4; D is possibly TRBD1 (6 bases). CDR3 nucleotides: TGTGCCAGCAGCCAAGAGATCGTGGGACACCTTAATGAAAAACTGTTTTTT. Its protein is CASSQEIVGHLNEKLFF.